The next 8 T cell receptor beta chains were all read from a single sample in a study of blood T cell repertoires in COVID-19. Method: immunoSEQ multiplex PCR; TCRdb's copy keeps in-frame clones and lacks some. The table includes about 430,000 clones, more than 70% detected once. Sequences were obtained from PBMCs or T cells enriched from blood (not recorded which). The receptors originated from a woman between 18 and 29 years old who had been exposed to COVID-19.

The V gene is TRBV21-1, the J gene TRBJ1-2; whether TRBD1, the table's D call, matches the DNA was not checked. TRBV21-1 is shown as a pseudogene. This CDR3 is 15 amino acids long. CDR3 in DNA: TGTGCCAGCAGCAAAGTAACAGGGTCCAACTATGGCTACACCTTC. This codes for CASSKVTGSNYGYTF.

The V gene is TRBV3-1 (or the pseudogene TRBV3-2), the J gene TRBJ2-1; TRBD2 matches 8 bases. Germline V CDR1 and CDR2: LGHDT, YNNKEL (reference sequence). The ends lost 4 bases at V and 8 bases at J; junction bases unmatched: 10. CDR3 length equals 15 residues. Here the CDR3 DNA reads TGTGCCAGCAGCCGGTTAGCGGGGTCTATGGATGAGCAGTTCTTC. This translates into CASSRLAGSMDEQFF.

V is TRBV27 and J is TRBJ2-7, with 9 bases matching TRBD1. From germline, CDR1 is MNHEY and CDR2 SMNVEV (reference sequence). CDR3 size: 15 residues. The trim removed 4 bases at V and 2 bases at J, leaving 6 bases unmatched. The CDR3 spells CASSSLQGAAYEQYF. CDR3 coding DNA: TGTGCCAGCAGTTCCCTACAGGGGGCAGCCTACGAGCAGTACTTC.

The J gene is TRBJ2-7, the V gene TRBV7-2; tentatively, D is TRBD1 (5 bases). Per germline, CDR1 SGHTA and CDR2 FQGNSA. This CDR3 comprises 14 residues. The V end lost 2 bases, the J end lost 7 bases, and 15 bases lay between the germline ends. CDR3 residues: CASSLQGGFEEQYF. In DNA form, the CDR3 reads TGTGCCAGCAGCTTACAGGGTGGGTTCGAAGAGCAGTACTTC.

The genes are TRBV6-5 and TRBJ1-2; a weak D match, TRBD1 (6 bases). This CDR3 contains 14 residues. Germline assignment: CDR1 MNHEY and CDR2 SVGAGI. Trimming took 0 bases from V and 4 from J, leaving 9 bases between them. The CDR3 nucleotides are TGTGCCAGCAGTTACTCTACAGGGCCCTATGGCTACACCTTC. Its translation is CASSYSTGPYGYTF.

V usage is TRBV5-1 and J usage is TRBJ1-2; 7 bases map to TRBD1. After removal of 4 bases from V and 8 bases from J, the junction contained 5 bases not matched to a gene. Germline V lookup: CDR1 SGHRS, CDR2 YFSETQ. CDR3 length equals 12 residues. The CDR3 region has the DNA TGCGCCAGCAGCCCCGGGACAGAAGGCTACACCTTC. Encoded protein: CASSPGTEGYTF.

The chain joins TRBV7-6 to TRBJ2-1; the D gene is possibly TRBD2 (6 bases). The CDR3 length is 16 residues. Between the trimmed V and J ends, which lost 1 base and 8 bases, there was a span of 18 bases. Looked up from germline, CDR1 is SGHVS and CDR2 is FNYEAQ. DNA for the CDR3: TGTGCCAGCAGCTTAGTAGAAGCTGCCGGGGGATATGAGCAGTTCTTC. Encoded protein: CASSLVEAAGGYEQFF.

The V gene is TRBV6-2 or TRBV6-3, the J gene TRBJ2-1; D is perhaps TRBD2 (6 bases). CDR1 is MNHEY and CDR2 is SVGEGT in the germline V gene. The CDR3 has 12 amino acids. V was pared by 2 bases and J by 15 bases, with 14 bases between. CDR3 in amino acids: CASSYAGTLLFF. CDR3 nucleotides: TGTGCCAGCAGTTACGCCGGGACTTTGCTGTTCTTC.